Below, one TCR beta chain is given with its context. The antigen remains undetermined. Researchers divided each subset's genomic DNA evenly across several immunoSEQ plates. Roughly 33,000 T cell genomes, or around 200 ng DNA, went into the sorted-subset replicate PCRs. Repertoires were generated with immunoSEQ multiplex PCR, while TCRdb's copy carries only in-frame clones and drops some. The data contain 1,100,000 or so clones, around 78% of them singletons. CD45RA+ naive and CD45RA-negative memory subsets were separated from CD4+ cells. These data originate in a study of shared clonotypes between healthy human individuals. Overall study findings and caveats: Clonotype sharing among donors likely depends on sequencing depth.

Germline V CDR1 and CDR2: SNHLY, FYNNEI. After removal of 8 bases from V and 7 bases from J, the junction contained 10 bases not matched to a gene. The CDR3 length is 14 residues. The chain couples TRBV2 to TRBJ1-1, with TRBD1 matching 10 bases. The sequencing sample was made of memory CD4+ T cells from PBMCs. Subset defined: CD45RA-negative fraction. The sequence was obtained from a man aged 18-30 years in good health. Some clones in this sample may be carry-over from other donors' samples. This chain's CDR3 is CASLRTGGRGEAFF. DNA for the CDR3: TGTGCCAGCTTAAGGACAGGGGGAAGAGGTGAAGCTTTCTTT.